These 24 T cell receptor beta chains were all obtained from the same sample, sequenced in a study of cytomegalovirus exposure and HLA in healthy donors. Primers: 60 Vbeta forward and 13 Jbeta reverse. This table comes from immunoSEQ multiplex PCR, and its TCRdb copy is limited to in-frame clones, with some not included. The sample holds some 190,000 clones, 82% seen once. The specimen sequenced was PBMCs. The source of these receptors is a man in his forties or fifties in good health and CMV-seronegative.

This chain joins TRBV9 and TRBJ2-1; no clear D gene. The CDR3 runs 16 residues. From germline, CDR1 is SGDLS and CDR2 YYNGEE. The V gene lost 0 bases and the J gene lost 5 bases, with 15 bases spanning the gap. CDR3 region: CASSVVGGLTNNEQFF. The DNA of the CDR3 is TGTGCCAGCAGCGTAGTAGGCGGCCTTACGAACAATGAGCAGTTCTTC.

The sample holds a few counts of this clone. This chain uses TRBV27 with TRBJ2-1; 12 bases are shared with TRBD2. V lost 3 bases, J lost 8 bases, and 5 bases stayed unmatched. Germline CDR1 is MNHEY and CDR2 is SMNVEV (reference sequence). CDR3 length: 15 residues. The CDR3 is CASSFRRLAGDEQFF. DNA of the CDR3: TGTGCCAGCAGTTTTAGGAGACTAGCGGGAGATGAGCAGTTCTTC.

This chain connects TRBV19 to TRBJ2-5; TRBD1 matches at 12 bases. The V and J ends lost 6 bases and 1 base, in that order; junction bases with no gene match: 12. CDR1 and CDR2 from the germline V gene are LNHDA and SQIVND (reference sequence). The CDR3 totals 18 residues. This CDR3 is CASSTGTGGAGGQETQYF. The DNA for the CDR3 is TGTGCCAGTAGCACCGGGACAGGGGGCGCCGGGGGCCAAGAGACCCAGTACTTC.

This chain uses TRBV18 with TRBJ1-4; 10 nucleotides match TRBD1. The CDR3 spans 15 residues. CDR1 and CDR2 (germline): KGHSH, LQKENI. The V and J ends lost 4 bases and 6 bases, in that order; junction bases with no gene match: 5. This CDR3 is CASSRGQGGYEKLFF. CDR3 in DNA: TGTGCCAGCTCACGAGGACAGGGGGGATATGAAAAACTGTTTTTT.

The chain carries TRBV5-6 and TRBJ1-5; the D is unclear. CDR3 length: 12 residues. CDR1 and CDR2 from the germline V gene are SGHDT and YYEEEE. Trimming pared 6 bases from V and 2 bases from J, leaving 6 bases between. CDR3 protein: CASTRGNQPQHF. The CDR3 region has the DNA TGTGCCAGCACACGGGGCAATCAGCCCCAGCATTTT.

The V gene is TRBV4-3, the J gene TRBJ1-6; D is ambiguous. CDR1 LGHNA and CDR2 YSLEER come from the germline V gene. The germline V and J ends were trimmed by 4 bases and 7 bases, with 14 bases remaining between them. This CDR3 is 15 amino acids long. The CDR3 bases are TGCGCCAGCAGCCTCGATGCAGTCTCCAATTCACCCCTCCACTTT. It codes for CASSLDAVSNSPLHF.

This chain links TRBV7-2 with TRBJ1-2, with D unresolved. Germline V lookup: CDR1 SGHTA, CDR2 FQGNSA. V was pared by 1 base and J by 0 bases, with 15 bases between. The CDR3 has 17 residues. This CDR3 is CASSLDGRTAANYGYTF. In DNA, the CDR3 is TGTGCCAGCAGCTTAGATGGACGGACTGCCGCTAACTATGGCTACACCTTC.

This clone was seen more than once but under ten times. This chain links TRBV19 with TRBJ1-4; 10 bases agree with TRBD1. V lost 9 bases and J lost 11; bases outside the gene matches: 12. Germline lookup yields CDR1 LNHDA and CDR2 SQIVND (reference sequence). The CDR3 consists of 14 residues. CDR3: CARPGQGLMEKLFF. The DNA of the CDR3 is TGTGCCAGACCGGGACAGGGGCTAATGGAGAAACTGTTTTTT.

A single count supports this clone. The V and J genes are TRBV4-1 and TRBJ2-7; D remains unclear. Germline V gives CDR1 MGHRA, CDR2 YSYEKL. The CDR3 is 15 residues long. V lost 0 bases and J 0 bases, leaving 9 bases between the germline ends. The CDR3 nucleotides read TGCGCCAGCAGCCAAGATCCTAGGAGCTCCTACGAGCAGTACTTC. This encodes CASSQDPRSSYEQYF.

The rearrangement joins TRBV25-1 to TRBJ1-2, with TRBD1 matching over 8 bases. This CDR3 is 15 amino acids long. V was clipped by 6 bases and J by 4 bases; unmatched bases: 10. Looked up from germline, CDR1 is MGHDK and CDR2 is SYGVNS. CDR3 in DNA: TGTGCCAGCAGAGGTCTAGGACAGGGAAGCTATGGCTACACCTTC. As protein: CASRGLGQGSYGYTF.

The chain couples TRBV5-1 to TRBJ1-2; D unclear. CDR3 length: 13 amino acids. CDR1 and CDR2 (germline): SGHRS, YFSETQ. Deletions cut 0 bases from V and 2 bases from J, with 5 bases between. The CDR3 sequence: CASSLVENYGYTF. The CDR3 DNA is TGCGCCAGCAGCTTGGTGGAGAACTATGGCTACACCTTC.

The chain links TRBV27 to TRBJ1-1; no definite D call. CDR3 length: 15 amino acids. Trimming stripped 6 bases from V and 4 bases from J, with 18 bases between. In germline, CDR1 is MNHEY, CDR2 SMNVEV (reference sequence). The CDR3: CASSPFLHPGTEAFF. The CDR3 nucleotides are TGTGCCAGCAGCCCGTTCCTGCACCCGGGCACTGAAGCTTTCTTT.

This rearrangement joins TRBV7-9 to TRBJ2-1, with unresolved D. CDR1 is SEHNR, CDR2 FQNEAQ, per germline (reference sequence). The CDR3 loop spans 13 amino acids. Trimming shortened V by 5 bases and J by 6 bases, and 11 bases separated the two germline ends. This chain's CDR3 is CASSLTHSNEQFF. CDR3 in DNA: TGTGCCAGCAGCCTAACGCACTCCAATGAGCAGTTCTTC.

Here the CDR3 reads CASSSDSSSGNTIYF. The CDR3 nucleotides are TGTGCCAGCAGTTCCGACTCGAGCTCTGGAAACACCATATATTTT. V usage is TRBV28 and J usage is TRBJ1-3; unclear D gene. V dropped 4 bases and J dropped 0 bases, with 10 bases sitting between them. The CDR3 has 15 amino acids. Per germline, CDR1 MDHEN and CDR2 SYDVKM.

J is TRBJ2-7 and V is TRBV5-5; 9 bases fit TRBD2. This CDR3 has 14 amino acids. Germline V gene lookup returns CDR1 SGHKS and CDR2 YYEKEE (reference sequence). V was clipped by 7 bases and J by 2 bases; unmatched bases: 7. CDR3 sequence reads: CASQWAGGPYEQYF. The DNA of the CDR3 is TGTGCCAGCCAATGGGCGGGAGGGCCCTACGAGCAGTACTTC.

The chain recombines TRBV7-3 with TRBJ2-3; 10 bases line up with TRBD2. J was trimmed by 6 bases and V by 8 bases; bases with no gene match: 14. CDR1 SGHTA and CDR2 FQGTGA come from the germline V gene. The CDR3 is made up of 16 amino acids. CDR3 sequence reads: CASGKGVAGGKDTQYF. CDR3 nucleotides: TGTGCCAGCGGGAAGGGCGTAGCGGGGGGCAAGGATACGCAGTATTTT. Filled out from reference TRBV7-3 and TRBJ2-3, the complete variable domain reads GAGVSQTPSNKVTEKGKYVELRCDPISGHTALYWYRQSLGQGPEFLIYFQGTGAADDSGLPNDRFFAVRPEGSVSTLKIQRTERGDSAVYLCASGKGVAGGKDTQYFGPGTRLTVL.

CDR3 nucleotides: TGTGCCAGCAGCTTACATCCAGTCCCCATCTCCTACGAGCAGTACTTC. Its translation: CASSLHPVPISYEQYF. This chain connects TRBV7-2 to TRBJ2-7; D gene ambiguous. Germline V gene lookup returns CDR1 SGHTA and CDR2 FQGNSA. The CDR3 has 16 amino acids. V gave up 2 bases and J gave up 0 bases, with 14 bases separating them.

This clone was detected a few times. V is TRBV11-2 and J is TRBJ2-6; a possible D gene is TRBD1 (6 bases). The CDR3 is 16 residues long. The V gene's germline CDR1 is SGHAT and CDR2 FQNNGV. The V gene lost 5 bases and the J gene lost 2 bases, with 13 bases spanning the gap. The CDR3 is CASSPARDTGANVLTF. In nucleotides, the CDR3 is TGTGCCAGCAGCCCCGCCCGGGACACTGGGGCCAACGTCCTGACTTTC.

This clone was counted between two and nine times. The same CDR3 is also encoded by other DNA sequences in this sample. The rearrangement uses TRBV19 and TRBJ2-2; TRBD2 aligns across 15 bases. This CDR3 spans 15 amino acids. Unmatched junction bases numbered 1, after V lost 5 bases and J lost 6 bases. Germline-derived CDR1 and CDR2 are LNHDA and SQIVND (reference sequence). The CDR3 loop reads CASSRTSGRAGELFF. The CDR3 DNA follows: TGTGCCAGTAGTCGGACTAGCGGGAGGGCCGGGGAGCTGTTTTTT.

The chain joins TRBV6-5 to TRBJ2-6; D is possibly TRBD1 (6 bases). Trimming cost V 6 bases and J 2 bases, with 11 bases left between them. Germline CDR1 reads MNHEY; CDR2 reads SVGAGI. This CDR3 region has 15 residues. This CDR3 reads CASRATGTGANVLTF. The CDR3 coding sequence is TGTGCCAGCAGAGCAACAGGGACTGGGGCCAACGTCCTGACTTTC.

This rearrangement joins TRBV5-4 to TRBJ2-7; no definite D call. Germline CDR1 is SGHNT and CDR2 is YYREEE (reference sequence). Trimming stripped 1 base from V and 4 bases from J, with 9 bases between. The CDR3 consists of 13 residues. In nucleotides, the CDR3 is TGTGCCAGCAGCTTGAGCCAGGCGTACGAGCAGTACTTC. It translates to CASSLSQAYEQYF.

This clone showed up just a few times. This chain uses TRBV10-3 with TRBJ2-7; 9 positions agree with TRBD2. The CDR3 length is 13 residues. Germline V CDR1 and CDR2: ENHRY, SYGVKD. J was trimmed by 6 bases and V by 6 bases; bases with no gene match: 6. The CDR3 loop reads CAIRELAGTEQYF. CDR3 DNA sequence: TGTGCCATCAGGGAGCTAGCGGGAACCGAGCAGTACTTC.

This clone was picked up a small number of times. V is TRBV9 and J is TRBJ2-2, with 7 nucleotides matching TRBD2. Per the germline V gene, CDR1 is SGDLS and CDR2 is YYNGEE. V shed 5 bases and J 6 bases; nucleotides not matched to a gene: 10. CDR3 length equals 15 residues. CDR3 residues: CASRPRLGGPGELFF. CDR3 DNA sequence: TGTGCCAGCAGACCCCGATTGGGAGGGCCCGGGGAGCTGTTTTTT.

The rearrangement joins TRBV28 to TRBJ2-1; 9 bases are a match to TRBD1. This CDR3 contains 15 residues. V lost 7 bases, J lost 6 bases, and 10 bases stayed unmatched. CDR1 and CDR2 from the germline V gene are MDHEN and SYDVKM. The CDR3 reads CASKKGTGLFNEQFF. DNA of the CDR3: TGTGCCAGCAAAAAAGGGACAGGGTTGTTCAATGAGCAGTTCTTC.